This T cell receptor beta chain originates from a study of siplizumab effects on memory and regulatory T cells. Study observations and caveats: Siplizumab significantly lowered the alloreactive sequences that could be traced to unstimulated CD4+ memory cells. Siplizumab gave mappable alloreactive CD4+ clones an average Treg-derived fraction of approximately 69%, against around 27% in controls.

Worth noting for this clone: Its antigen is undetermined.

CDR1 is MNHNS and CDR2 is SASEGT in the germline V gene. The CDR3 sequence is 13 residues long. TCRdb's table, derived via immunoSEQ multiplex PCR, lists solely in-frame clones and lacks some. The sample shows 95,000 to 110,000 clones, about 93% of them seen only once. Sequenced sample: Tregs sorted from blood. The chain carries TRBV6-1 and TRBJ2-5, with TRBD1 as a possible D gene (6 bases). The J call may be mistaken, given a closer DNA end match to TRBJ2-7. The source is a human donor in good health. In DNA, the CDR3 is TGTGCCAGCAGATTAACAGGGCCAGGCGAGCAGTACTTC. Encoded protein: CASRLTGPGEQYF.